This T cell receptor (beta chain) was documented in a study of spatial heterogeneity in lung cancer. Via MiXCR, TCRdb re-called the 5' RACE reads, giving one row per CDR3 protein. Found here are approximately 25,000 distinct CDR3 sequences, 2.5% to 4% of them singletons; the top ten hold around 30%. This clonotype was recorded many times. Time point specified: sample taken at primary tumor resection. TCRs were sequenced from unsorted whole RNA of tumor, nontumor lung or PBMC. Between the trimmed V and J ends, which lost 7 bases and 1 base, there was a span of 7 bases. This CDR3 has 13 amino acids. Germline lookup yields CDR1 MDHEN and CDR2 SYDVKM.

The rearrangement joins TRBV28 to TRBJ2-2, with D possibly TRBD1 on 5 matching bases. The sequences come from PBMCs, collected at surgery. The TCR sequence derives from a female donor with early-stage non-small cell lung cancer. In DNA form, the CDR3 reads TGTGCCAGCATAACAGGGAACACCGGGGAGCTGTTTTTT. This sequence encodes CASITGNTGELFF.